The next 7 T cell receptor beta chains were all read from a single sample in a study of beta chain features in type 1 diabetes. Sequenced material consisted of expressed TCRB transcripts (all of the isolated RNA was reverse transcribed). TCRdb's copy holds only in-frame clones and misses some; the assay was immunoSEQ multiplex PCR. The data show over 150,000 clones, with approximately 8.1% seen just once and about 0.6% held by the top ten. Input material: central memory CD4+ T cells from blood. Receptors originate from a young man in good health.

The sample holds a few counts of this clone. The chain uses TRBV5-4 and TRBJ2-3; D gene ambiguous. Germline CDR1 reads SGHNT; CDR2 reads YYREEE (reference sequence). CDR3 length: 15 amino acids. V was clipped by 0 bases and J by 1 base, with 9 bases between them. The DNA of the CDR3 is TGTGCCAGCAGCTTGGGAAATAGTGGCACAGATACGCAGTATTTT. Protein sequence: CASSLGNSGTDTQYF. Variable domain in full (rest from reference TRBV5-4 and TRBJ2-3): ETGVTQSPTHLIKTRGQQVTLRCSSQSGHNTVSWYQQALGQGPQFIFQYYREEENGRGNFPPRFSGLQFPNYSSELNVNALELDDSALYLCASSLGNSGTDTQYFGPGTRLTVL.

This clone appeared a few times. In nucleotides, the CDR3 is TGTGCCAGTAGTCGCCGGGGAGCGGGAAACACAGATACGCAGTATTTT. Encoded protein: CASSRRGAGNTDTQYF. This chain joins TRBV19 and TRBJ2-3, with 7 bases fitting TRBD2. Germline CDR1 reads LNHDA; CDR2 reads SQIVND (reference sequence). V shed 5 bases and J 2 bases; nucleotides not matched to a gene: 10. The CDR3 consists of 16 residues.

This clone was seen only a few times. This chain connects TRBV20-1 to TRBJ2-5; D is unresolved. The closer fit of TRBJ2-7 to the DNA end suggests the J call may be wrong. The CDR3 spans 11 residues. From germline, CDR1 is DFQATT and CDR2 SNEGSKA (reference sequence). CDR3 region: CSARGASEQYF. The CDR3 region has the DNA TGCAGTGCTAGAGGCGCTAGCGAGCAGTACTTC.

Ten or more counts support this clone. This chain links TRBV28 with TRBJ2-6, with TRBD1 matching 12 bases. With 7 bases clipped from V and 4 bases from J, the junction kept 11 bases outside the gene matches. Per germline, CDR1 MDHEN and CDR2 SYDVKM. This CDR3 is 18 amino acids long. As DNA, the CDR3 is TGTGCCAGCACCCTCTCGGGACAGGGGGCGCCAGGGGCCAACGTCCTGACTTTC. This translates into CASTLSGQGAPGANVLTF.

This chain uses TRBV28 with TRBJ2-7, with TRBD2 matching over 12 bases. The CDR3 sequence is 14 residues long. V gave up 5 bases and J gave up 6 bases; unmatched junction bases: 5. Germline CDR1 and CDR2: MDHEN and SYDVKM. The CDR3 nucleotides read TGTGCCAGCAGTACCCTAGCGGGAGGGGGCGAGCAGTACTTC. Residues: CASSTLAGGGEQYF.

This clone was observed many times. The chain is built from TRBV29-1 and TRBJ2-7, with D perhaps TRBD1 (5 bases). Germline CDR1 and CDR2: SQVTM and ANQGSEA. This CDR3 contains 12 residues. V was cut by 5 bases and J by 0 bases, with 8 bases left in between. CDR3 nucleotides: TGCAGCGTTTTAGGGGTCTCCTACGAGCAGTACTTC. Amino acids: CSVLGVSYEQYF.

The gene calls are TRBV6-1 and TRBJ2-7, with TRBD1 matching over 9 bases. Germline V gene lookup returns CDR1 MNHNS and CDR2 SASEGT. The CDR3 length is 15 residues. V shed 7 bases, J shed 4 bases, and the junction held 11 bases outside the gene matches. CDR3 amino acids: CASTLMRTGDYEQYF. For the CDR3, the DNA is TGTGCCAGCACCTTAATGAGGACAGGGGATTACGAGCAGTACTTC.